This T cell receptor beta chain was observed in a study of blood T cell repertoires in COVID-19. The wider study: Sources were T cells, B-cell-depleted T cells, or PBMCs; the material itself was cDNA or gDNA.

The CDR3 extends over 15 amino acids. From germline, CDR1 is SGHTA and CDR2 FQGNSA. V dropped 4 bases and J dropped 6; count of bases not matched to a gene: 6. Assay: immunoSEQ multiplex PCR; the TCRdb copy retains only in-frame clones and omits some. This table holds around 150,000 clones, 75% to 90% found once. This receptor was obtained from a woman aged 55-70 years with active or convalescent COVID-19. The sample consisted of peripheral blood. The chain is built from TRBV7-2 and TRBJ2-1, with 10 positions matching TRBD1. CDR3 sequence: CASSSWDRGINEQFF. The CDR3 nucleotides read TGTGCCAGCAGCTCGTGGGACAGGGGTATCAATGAGCAGTTCTTC. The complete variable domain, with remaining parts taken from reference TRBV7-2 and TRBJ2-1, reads GAGVSQSPSNKVTEKGKDVELRCDPISGHTALYWYRQSLGQGLEFLIYFQGNSAPDKSGLPSDRFSAERTGGSVSTLTIQRTQQEDSAVYLCASSSWDRGINEQFFGPGTRLTVL.